Below are 22 T cell receptor beta chains sequenced from a single sample in a study of siplizumab effects on memory and regulatory T cells. The method was immunoSEQ multiplex PCR; TCRdb's version includes in-frame clones alone and lacks a portion of them. The sample holds 120,000 or so clones, roughly 90% seen once. Sequencing was carried out using CD4+ T cells sorted from blood. Source of these receptors: a human donor in good health.

This chain connects TRBV4-1 to TRBJ1-1, with D unclear. CDR3 length: 14 amino acids. Germline V gene lookup returns CDR1 MGHRA and CDR2 YSYEKL. The V end was cut by 7 bases, the J end by 0 bases, with 12 bases between. The CDR3 here is CASMGATMNTEAFF. Here the CDR3 DNA reads TGCGCCAGCATGGGTGCGACCATGAACACTGAAGCTTTCTTT.

V is TRBV5-8 and J is TRBJ2-5; no clear D gene. Germline V CDR1 and CDR2: SGHTS, YDEGEE. This CDR3 is built from 13 residues. Trimming removed 0 bases from V and 5 bases from J, with 8 bases in between. The CDR3 here is CASSLVAGETQYF. In nucleotides, the CDR3 is TGTGCCAGCAGCTTGGTCGCCGGGGAGACCCAGTACTTC. Full variable domain (missing parts from reference TRBV5-8 and TRBJ2-5): EAGVTQSPTHLIKTRGQQATLRCSPISGHTSVYWYQQALGLGLQFLLWYDEGEERNRGNFPPRFSGRQFPNYSSELNVNALELEDSALYLCASSLVAGETQYFGPGTRLLVL.

This clone was detected only once. The rearrangement uses TRBV11-2 and TRBJ2-2; maybe TRBD2 (5 bases). The CDR3 consists of 15 residues. The germline gives CDR1 SGHAT, CDR2 FQNNGV. Trimming took 5 bases from V and 4 from J, leaving 14 bases between them. CDR3 in DNA: TGTGCCAGCAGCCCTCTGGCGGGCGCCACCGGGGAGCTGTTTTTT. It specifies CASSPLAGATGELFF.

About this clone: Other DNA sequences in this sample translate to the same CDR3. The rearrangement uses TRBV6-5 and TRBJ2-7; D gene ambiguous. Germline CDR1 and CDR2: MNHEY and SVGAGI. V shed 2 bases and J shed 0 bases, with 5 bases lying between them. CDR3 size: 13 residues. The CDR3 protein is CASSYRSSYEQYF. The CDR3 nucleotides read TGTGCCAGCAGTTACAGGAGCTCCTACGAGCAGTACTTC.

The table lists this clone with a few counts. The genes are TRBV9 and TRBJ1-1; unclear D gene. Trimming shortened V by 0 bases and J by 5 bases, and 14 bases separated the two germline ends. The length of the CDR3 is 15 residues. Per germline, CDR1 SGDLS and CDR2 YYNGEE. This chain's CDR3 is CASSVATRVGTEAFF. In nucleotides, the CDR3 is TGTGCCAGCAGCGTAGCTACCCGGGTTGGAACTGAAGCTTTCTTT.

The rearrangement uses TRBV5-1 and TRBJ2-3; maybe TRBD1 (5 bases). Germline V CDR1 and CDR2: SGHRS, YFSETQ. Trimming left V 0 bases short and J 0 bases short, with 11 bases between. The CDR3 totals 16 residues. CDR3 in DNA: TGCGCCAGCAGCTTGGCATGGACACATAGCACAGATACGCAGTATTTT. Residues: CASSLAWTHSTDTQYF.

This clone was picked up one time. The chain has TRBV19 and TRBJ2-1; a weak D match, TRBD1 (5 bases). With 4 bases removed from V and 4 bases from J, the gap between germline ends came to 8 bases. The CDR3 is 13 residues long. Per the germline V gene, CDR1 is LNHDA and CDR2 is SQIVND (reference sequence). The CDR3 nucleotides read TGTGCCAGTAGTACACAGGAGTACAATGAGCAGTTCTTC. It codes for CASSTQEYNEQFF.

CDR3 residues: CASSVGPQWGNQPQHF. The DNA for the CDR3 is TGTGCCAGCAGCGTAGGCCCGCAATGGGGCAATCAGCCCCAGCATTTT. The chain carries TRBV9 and TRBJ1-5, with no clear D. Germline CDR1 SGDLS, CDR2 YYNGEE. This CDR3 has 16 residues. Trimming took off 0 bases at V and 2 bases at J, with 12 bases between the two ends.

V is TRBV2 and J is TRBJ1-4; D is perhaps TRBD1 (5 bases). The germline gives CDR1 SNHLY, CDR2 FYNNEI. This CDR3 has 15 residues. The V end was cut by 6 bases, the J end by 8 bases, with 19 bases between. For the CDR3, the DNA is TGTGCCAGCAGGCCCCGAGGAGGGGTTGAGGAAAAACTGTTTTTT. It is translated as CASRPRGGVEEKLFF.

The CDR3 spells CASSSGTAFAAFF. CDR3 bases: TGTGCCAGCAGCTCCGGGACGGCTTTCGCAGCTTTCTTT. The chain carries TRBV7-9 and TRBJ1-1; weak D call: TRBD1 (5 bases). This CDR3 spans 13 amino acids. Germline V gives CDR1 SEHNR, CDR2 FQNEAQ (reference sequence). V dropped 4 bases and J dropped 10 bases, with 16 bases sitting between them. The full variable domain, its missing parts supplied by reference TRBV7-9 and TRBJ1-1, is DTGVSQNPRHKITKRGQNVTFRCDPISEHNRLYWYRQTLGQGPEFLTYFQNEAQLEKSRLLSDRFSAERPKGSFSTLEIQRTEQGDSAMYLCASSSGTAFAAFFGQGTRLTVV.

The chain combines TRBV19 with TRBJ1-1, with D possibly being TRBD1 (6 bases). Trimming removed 5 bases from V and 8 bases from J, with 18 bases in between. CDR1 and CDR2 from the germline V gene are LNHDA and SQIVND (reference sequence). This CDR3 spans 14 amino acids. The CDR3 bases are TGTGCCAGTAGTTATCCCGGCGGGGGGCTAGAAGCTTTCTTT. It codes for CASSYPGGGLEAFF.

Worth noting for this clone: The sample carries other DNA sequences with the same CDR3. The rearrangement uses TRBV6-5 and TRBJ1-3; no clear D. The CDR3 has 12 amino acids. Germline V gene lookup returns CDR1 MNHEY and CDR2 SVGAGI. The V gene lost 7 bases and the J gene lost 4 bases, with 8 bases spanning the gap. The CDR3 DNA is TGTGCCAGCACTTCGTCGGGAAACACCATATATTTT. This gives the protein CASTSSGNTIYF.

The chain links TRBV19 to TRBJ2-1, with D unresolved. The CDR3 runs to 14 residues. From germline, CDR1 is LNHDA and CDR2 SQIVND (reference sequence). The V end lost 5 bases, the J end lost 3 bases, and 11 bases lay between the germline ends. For the CDR3, the DNA is TGTGCCAGTAGTCGATTATTGGGCTACAATGAGCAGTTCTTC. Its protein is CASSRLLGYNEQFF.

This chain joins TRBV28 and TRBJ2-2, with 11 bases lining up with TRBD1. V dropped 11 bases and J dropped 4; count of bases not matched to a gene: 9. This CDR3 contains 15 residues. The germline CDR1 and CDR2 sequences are MDHEN and SYDVKM. CDR3 DNA: TGTGCCTCAGGACAGGGGGCGAAGGGCACCGGGGAGCTGTTTTTT. Translating gives CASGQGAKGTGELFF.

The V and J genes are TRBV10-2 and TRBJ1-1; no clear D gene. Trimming stripped 7 bases from V and 4 bases from J, with 13 bases between. This CDR3 region has 13 residues. Looked up from germline, CDR1 is WSHSY and CDR2 is SAAADI. The CDR3 here is CASTELGGTEAFF. CDR3 in DNA: TGCGCCAGCACTGAACTAGGCGGCACTGAAGCTTTCTTT.

The table lists this clone with a count of one. V and J are TRBV5-1 and TRBJ1-2; TRBD1 matches 9 bases. V trimming: 7 bases; J trimming: 6 bases; junction bases outside the gene matches: 16. Germline-derived CDR1 and CDR2 are SGHRS and YFSETQ. The CDR3 loop spans 16 amino acids. CDR3 amino acids: CASCSSGTGLKDGYTF. The CDR3 nucleotides are TGCGCCAGCTGCTCATCCGGGACAGGGTTGAAAGATGGCTACACCTTC.

V gene TRBV5-1 combines with J gene TRBJ1-1, with 9 bases aligning to TRBD1. The V and J ends lost 3 bases and 9 bases, in that order; junction bases with no gene match: 9. The CDR3 has 14 residues. Germline values: CDR1 SGHRS, CDR2 YFSETQ. CDR3 coding DNA: TGCGCCAGCAGCTCAGGACAGGGGCCCGAGAAAGCTTTCTTT. This sequence encodes CASSSGQGPEKAFF.

The V gene is TRBV5-1, the J gene TRBJ1-6, with D possibly TRBD1 on 5 matching bases. CDR1 and CDR2 from the germline V gene are SGHRS and YFSETQ. The V and J ends lost 2 bases and 8 bases respectively, with 17 bases between them. The CDR3 sequence is 16 residues long. The CDR3: CASSLRPQGGDSPLHF. The CDR3 bases are TGCGCCAGCAGCTTACGGCCTCAGGGCGGCGATTCACCCCTCCACTTT.

The chain has TRBV2 and TRBJ2-7, with 8 bases identical to TRBD2. The CDR3 is made up of 16 amino acids. CDR1 is SNHLY, CDR2 FYNNEI, per germline. Trimming at V came to 5 bases and at J to 0 bases, leaving 9 bases not matched to a gene. The CDR3 sequence is CASSYRSGSLSYEQYF. As DNA, the CDR3 is TGTGCCAGCAGTTATCGAAGCGGGAGTCTCTCCTACGAGCAGTACTTC.

The chain is built from TRBV5-1 and TRBJ2-3, with D possibly matching TRBD1 (5 bases). CDR1 and CDR2 (germline): SGHRS, YFSETQ. The CDR3 has 14 amino acids. V was shortened by 5 bases and J by 2 bases, with 12 bases between the two germline ends. The CDR3 here is CASRTQGATDTQYF. For the CDR3, the DNA is TGCGCCAGCAGGACTCAAGGGGCCACAGATACGCAGTATTTT.

The chain has TRBV6-6 and TRBJ2-2; no reliable D call. Trimming shortened V by 5 bases and J by 1 base, and 14 bases separated the two germline ends. The length of the CDR3 is 16 residues. The germline V gene has CDR1 MNHNY and CDR2 SVGAGI (reference sequence). The CDR3 DNA reads TGTGCCAGCAGTCCCGCGCCTTTCGAGAACACCGGGGAGCTGTTTTTT. Amino acid sequence: CASSPAPFENTGELFF.

The V gene is TRBV9, the J gene TRBJ1-2; D gene uncertain. V lost 4 bases to trimming and J lost 5 bases, with 6 bases between them. The germline gives CDR1 SGDLS, CDR2 YYNGEE. The CDR3 has 11 residues. The CDR3 DNA reads as TGTGCCAGCAGCCAGACTTATGGCTACACCTTC. As protein: CASSQTYGYTF.